The 26 T cell receptor beta chains presented below share a single source sample, sequenced in a study of post-analysis software for immune sequencing data. Study results and caveats: There were five or six TRBV segments more frequent in patients than controls, and TRBV5-6, TRBV5-1 and TRBV20-1 were among them.

Carried by the TCR beta cDNA libraries were unique molecular identifiers. TCRdb reanalysed the PCR reads using MiXCR and keeps one entry per CDR3 protein. The profile shows roughly 870,000 distinct CDR3 sequences, approximately 53% of them singletons. Their antigens remain unidentified. The specimen was blood. The receptors originated from a girl aged 5-17 years with multiple sclerosis.

This clonotype was counted many times. The chain carries TRBV29-1 and TRBJ2-5; D is unclear. The germline gives CDR1 SQVTM, CDR2 ANQGSEA. This CDR3 comprises 12 residues. The V gene lost 5 bases and the J gene lost 0 bases, with 7 bases spanning the gap. The CDR3 sequence: CSVSRDQETQYF. The CDR3 coding sequence is TGCAGCGTTTCAAGGGACCAAGAGACCCAGTACTTC.

The chain employs TRBV20-1 and TRBJ2-5, with TRBD2 matching 10 bases. The end of the DNA aligns better with TRBJ2-7, so the J call may be wrong. Germline lookup yields CDR1 DFQATT and CDR2 SNEGSKA (reference sequence). This CDR3 contains 16 residues. CDR3 region: CSARGTVLAGTYEQYF. The CDR3 DNA reads as TGCAGTGCTAGAGGGACGGTACTAGCGGGGACCTACGAGCAGTACTTC.

This chain uses TRBV7-2 with TRBJ2-4; TRBD2 aligns across 8 bases. The assigned J gene may be wrong: the sequence end matches TRBJ2-7 better. The length of the CDR3 is 16 residues. Germline CDR1 reads SGHTA; CDR2 reads FQGNSA. DNA of the CDR3: TGTGCCAGCAGCGCCCCTTTGGGCGGGAGGACCCACGAGCAGTACTTC. Encoded protein: CASSAPLGGRTHEQYF.

This clonotype was detected only a few times. The chain uses TRBV29-1 and TRBJ1-1; weak D call: TRBD1 (5 bases). V lost 5 bases and J 1 base, leaving 14 bases between the germline ends. The CDR3 is made up of 14 amino acids. Germline CDR1 is SQVTM and CDR2 is ANQGSEA. The CDR3 DNA follows: TGCAGCGTTTCCGTTTGGGGCGCGAACACTGAAGCTTTCTTT. This codes for CSVSVWGANTEAFF.

This clonotype appeared a few times. This chain uses TRBV15 with TRBJ2-7; TRBD2 matches at 8 bases. Losses at the gene ends were 2 bases for V and 2 bases for J; bases not matched to a gene: 5. Germline CDR1 LNHNV, CDR2 YYDKDF (reference sequence). The CDR3 runs 15 residues. The DNA for the CDR3 is TGTGCCACCAGCAGACAAAGCGGGAGACCCTACGAGCAGTACTTC. Its protein is CATSRQSGRPYEQYF.

V is TRBV5-1 and J is TRBJ1-5, with a tentative D call TRBD1 (5 bases). The ends were cut back, 3 bases at V and 2 bases at J, with 9 bases in the middle. The CDR3 is 14 residues long. Germline loops: CDR1 SGHRS, CDR2 YFSETQ. The chain's CDR3 is CASSWGDGNQPQHF. The DNA of the CDR3 is TGCGCCAGCAGCTGGGGGGATGGCAATCAGCCCCAGCATTTT.

DNA of the CDR3: TGTGCCAGGAGATATAGCGGGAGCTCCTACAATGAGCAGTTCTTC. Amino acid sequence: CARRYSGSSYNEQFF. V gene TRBV12-3 or TRBV12-4 combines with J gene TRBJ2-1; 9 bases line up with TRBD2. The length of the CDR3 is 15 residues. Germline trimming cut 9 bases from V and 0 bases from J; bases unmatched to any gene: 6.

The chain links TRBV7-9 to TRBJ2-7, with D unresolved. This CDR3 comprises 12 residues. CDR1 SEHNR and CDR2 FQNEAQ come from the germline V gene (reference sequence). With 6 bases removed from V and 3 bases from J, the gap between germline ends came to 9 bases. In nucleotides, the CDR3 is TGTGCCAGCAGTTTATCAGACTACGAGCAGTACTTC. Translation gives CASSLSDYEQYF.

The rearrangement joins TRBV20-1 to TRBJ2-7; 8 bases agree with TRBD1. The CDR3 has 16 residues. Germline trimming cut 3 bases from V and 4 bases from J; bases unmatched to any gene: 14. Per germline, CDR1 DFQATT and CDR2 SNEGSKA (reference sequence). The CDR3 DNA is TGCAGTGCTAGCGTCCTACAGGGGGAGGAACTTTACGAGCAGTACTTC. Translated: CSASVLQGEELYEQYF.

The J gene is TRBJ2-3, the V gene TRBV7-3, with TRBD2 as a possible D gene (6 bases). CDR1 is SGHTA, CDR2 FQGTGA, per germline. The CDR3 has 15 amino acids. V lost 9 bases to trimming and J lost 0 bases, with 16 bases between them. This CDR3 reads CASGGTLGSTDTQYF. The DNA of the CDR3 is TGTGCCAGTGGGGGGACCCTAGGGAGCACAGATACGCAGTATTTT.

The chain employs TRBV29-1 and TRBJ1-2; tentative D call: TRBD1 (6 bases). Trimming shortened V by 7 bases and J by 3 bases, and 15 bases separated the two germline ends. The CDR3 consists of 13 residues. Germline V gives CDR1 SQVTM, CDR2 ANQGSEA. CDR3 amino acids: CSGYLQGDYGYTF. CDR3 nucleotide sequence: TGCAGCGGTTATCTACAGGGAGACTATGGCTACACCTTC.

This clonotype was detected only a few times. V is TRBV4-1 and J is TRBJ2-7, with TRBD1 identical over 10 bases. This CDR3 is 15 amino acids long. With V trimmed by 2 bases and J by 6 bases, 7 bases remained unmatched. Looked up from germline, CDR1 is MGHRA and CDR2 is YSYEKL. The CDR3 spells CASSQPGQGQGEQYF. The CDR3 DNA sequence: TGCGCCAGCAGCCAACCGGGACAGGGGCAGGGCGAGCAGTACTTC.

The chain couples TRBV7-3 to TRBJ1-2; D may be TRBD1 (6 bases). The CDR3 has 19 amino acids. The ends were cut back, 5 bases at V and 6 bases at J, with 31 bases in the middle. CDR1 and CDR2 (germline): SGHTA, FQGTGA. CDR3 loop: CASSPLRGTSGQRQDGYTF. CDR3 nucleotide sequence: TGTGCCAGCAGCCCACTGCGAGGGACGAGCGGACAGAGGCAAGATGGCTACACCTTC.

This clonotype was seen more than once but under ten times. The genes are TRBV7-3 and TRBJ2-6; perhaps TRBD2 as D (5 bases). Germline assignment: CDR1 SGHTA and CDR2 FQGTGA. Trimming left V 5 bases short and J 0 bases short, with 14 bases between. The CDR3 is made up of 17 amino acids. The CDR3, as DNA: TGTGCCAGCAGCCCCCTAGGAGGAGTCTCTGGGGCCAACGTCCTGACTTTC. It is translated as CASSPLGGVSGANVLTF. Full variable domain (missing parts from reference TRBV7-3 and TRBJ2-6): GAGVSQTPSNKVTEKGKYVELRCDPISGHTALYWYRQSLGQGPEFLIYFQGTGAADDSGLPNDRFFAVRPEGSVSTLKIQRTERGDSAVYLCASSPLGGVSGANVLTFGAGSRLTVL.

The chain has TRBV5-1 and TRBJ2-7; D is unclear. The better agreement between TRBJ2-5 and the DNA end casts doubt on the J call. The CDR3 runs to 14 residues. Germline CDR1 SGHRS, CDR2 YFSETQ. The CDR3: CASSLKAGQETQYF. CDR3 in DNA: TGCGCCAGCAGCTTGAAAGCCGGGCAAGAGACCCAGTACTTC.

This clonotype has more than one count but fewer than ten. The rearrangement joins TRBV20-1 to TRBJ1-6, with TRBD1 identical over 7 bases. V lost 1 base to trimming and J lost 7 bases; unmatched junction nucleotides: 7. The V gene's germline CDR1 is DFQATT and CDR2 SNEGSKA (reference sequence). The CDR3 length is 15 residues. Written as DNA, the CDR3 is TGCAGTGCTAGAGTGATGGAACAGGGGAATTCACCCCTCCACTTT. It codes for CSARVMEQGNSPLHF.

The chain is built from TRBV30 and TRBJ1-6; D ambiguous. This CDR3 has 12 residues. Looked up from germline, CDR1 is GTSNPN and CDR2 is SVGIG (reference sequence). Trimming took 2 bases from V and 15 from J, leaving 14 bases between them. Here the CDR3 reads CAWSLTAALLHF. The CDR3 region has the DNA TGTGCCTGGAGTCTCACGGCAGCACTCCTCCACTTT. The complete variable domain, with remaining parts taken from reference TRBV30 and TRBJ1-6, reads SQTIHQWPATLVQPVGSPLSLECTVEGTSNPNLYWYRQAAGRGLQLLFYSVGIGQISSEVPQNLSASRPQDRQFILSSKKLLLSDSGFYLCAWSLTAALLHFGNGTRLTVT.

The chain has TRBV15 and TRBJ1-4; D may be TRBD1 (6 bases). Germline CDR1 reads LNHNV; CDR2 reads YYDKDF (reference sequence). CDR3 length: 16 residues. Trimming stripped 1 base from V and 7 bases from J, with 16 bases between. As DNA, the CDR3 is TGTGCCACCAGCAGAGCACCGCGGGGGGGCGGTGAAAAACTGTTTTTT. Translated, it gives CATSRAPRGGGEKLFF.

The chain recombines TRBV20-1 with TRBJ2-7, with 9 nucleotides matching TRBD1. In germline, CDR1 is DFQATT, CDR2 SNEGSKA (reference sequence). V shed 3 bases, J shed 2 bases, and the junction held 8 bases outside the gene matches. The CDR3 loop spans 15 amino acids. For the CDR3, the DNA is TGCAGTGCTAGGGTCTTGGGACAGGGAACCTACGAGCAGTACTTC. It encodes CSARVLGQGTYEQYF.

The V gene is TRBV7-2, the J gene TRBJ2-3; D gene uncertain. The CDR3 covers 13 residues. V lost 4 bases to trimming and J lost 4 bases, with 9 bases between them. CDR1 and CDR2 from the germline V gene are SGHTA and FQGNSA. This CDR3 is CASSSQLPDTQYF. CDR3 in DNA: TGTGCCAGCAGCTCCCAGCTACCAGATACGCAGTATTTT.

The rearrangement links TRBV29-1 to TRBJ2-1, with D maybe TRBD2 (6 bases). The CDR3 is made up of 12 amino acids. V lost 4 bases and J 4 bases, leaving 8 bases between the germline ends. Germline assignment: CDR1 SQVTM and CDR2 ANQGSEA. CDR3 amino acids: CSVVRGYNEQFF. The CDR3 bases are TGCAGCGTTGTCCGGGGGTACAATGAGCAGTTCTTC.

The V and J genes are TRBV5-1 and TRBJ2-1; D is possibly TRBD2 (5 bases). There are 15 residues in the CDR3. The ends were cut back, 4 bases at V and 7 bases at J, with 18 bases in the middle. Germline V gives CDR1 SGHRS, CDR2 YFSETQ. The CDR3 bases are TGCGCCAGCAGCGCGCTGAGTGTCTCGGGAAATGAGCAGTTCTTC. This gives the protein CASSALSVSGNEQFF.

This chain connects TRBV5-1 to TRBJ2-4, with 13 bases aligning to TRBD2. This CDR3 is built from 16 residues. From germline, CDR1 is SGHRS and CDR2 YFSETQ. J was trimmed by 8 bases and V by 0 bases; bases with no gene match: 5. In nucleotides, the CDR3 is TGCGCCAGCAGCTTGGGAGGACTAGCGGGAGAACACATTCAGTACTTC. Protein: CASSLGGLAGEHIQYF. Drawing the rest from reference TRBV5-1 and TRBJ2-4, the complete variable domain is KAGVTQTPRYLIKTRGQQVTLSCSPISGHRSVSWYQQTPGQGLQFLFEYFSETQRNKGNFPGRFSGRQFSNSRSEMNVSTLELGDSALYLCASSLGGLAGEHIQYFGAGTRLSVL.

The chain combines TRBV7-9 with TRBJ2-1; possible D gene TRBD2, 5 bases. CDR3 length equals 17 residues. From germline, CDR1 is SEHNR and CDR2 FQNEAQ (reference sequence). V lost 4 bases, J lost 0 bases, and 16 bases lay in between. The CDR3 is CASSSDSGVSSYNEQFF. For the CDR3, the DNA is TGTGCCAGCAGCTCGGATTCCGGGGTGAGCTCCTACAATGAGCAGTTCTTC.

V gene TRBV3-1 combines with J gene TRBJ1-5; D is possibly TRBD1 (5 bases). There are 13 residues in the CDR3. The ends were cut back, 8 bases at V and 7 bases at J, with 15 bases in the middle. Germline CDR1 and CDR2: LGHDT and YNNKEL (reference sequence). The chain's CDR3 is CASQGKGSQPQHF. CDR3 DNA sequence: TGTGCCAGCCAAGGTAAGGGGAGCCAGCCCCAGCATTTT.

The V and J genes are TRBV5-1 and TRBJ2-1, with D possibly being TRBD2 (7 bases). Trimming left V 1 base short and J 6 bases short, with 20 bases between. The CDR3 loop spans 17 amino acids. Germline CDR1 and CDR2: SGHRS and YFSETQ. The CDR3: CASSLWPSGEGGNEQFF. DNA for the CDR3: TGCGCCAGCAGCTTGTGGCCTAGCGGAGAGGGGGGCAATGAGCAGTTCTTC.